Listed below are T cell receptor beta chains from one sample, sequenced in a study of OX40 agonist ivuxolimab in advanced cancers. Libraries were prepared by immunoSEQ multiplex PCR; TCRdb keeps only in-frame clonotypes and omits some of them. The sample carries 90,000 to 100,000 clones, 89% recorded once. The sample was CD4+ or CD8+ T cells sorted from blood, taken in a trial of the OX40 agonist ivuxolimab. Every receptor here comes from an adult with an advanced solid tumor such as melanoma, head and neck, liver or kidney cancer. The CDR3 runs from the conserved cysteine through the conserved F or W. A D gene is named only where the DNA matches it firmly. The size field is filled for only some rows; it gives once, few, many or a size class.

clone size	D gene	V gene	J gene	CDR3 protein	CDR3 DNA
-	TRBD2	TRBV7-8	TRBJ2-3	CASSLVAGSTDTQYF	TGTGCCAGCAGCTTAGTAGCGGGAAGCACAGATACGCAGTATTTT
-	TRBD1	TRBV6-4	TRBJ2-7	CASSDSIGQASYEQYF	TGTGCCAGCAGTGACTCGATAGGACAGGCCTCCTACGAGCAGTACTTC
-	TRBD1	TRBV9	TRBJ1-2	CASSPSGTGKGGGYTF	TGTGCCAGCAGCCCATCCGGGACAGGGAAAGGAGGGGGCTACACCTTC
-	TRBD1	TRBV27	TRBJ2-1	CASSLVGDRGYNEQFF	TGTGCCAGCAGCCTAGTGGGGGACAGGGGCTACAATGAGCAGTTCTTC
-	-	TRBV19	TRBJ2-7	CASSGPKSSYEQYF	TGTGCCAGTTCGGGCCCGAAAAGCTCCTACGAGCAGTACTTC
-	-	TRBV15	TRBJ1-1	CATSRDLNTEAFF	TGTGCCACCAGCAGAGATCTAAACACTGAAGCTTTCTTT
-	-	TRBV18	TRBJ1-1	CASSVTDRGTEAFF	TGTGCCAGCTCAGTGACAGACCGGGGCACTGAAGCTTTCTTT
-	-	TRBV9	TRBJ2-2	CASSLGTYTNTGELFF	TGTGCCAGCAGCCTCGGGACATATACGAACACCGGGGAGCTGTTTTTT
-	-	TRBV5-4	TRBJ2-5	CASSMQGFQETQYF	TGTGCCAGCAGCATGCAGGGATTCCAAGAGACCCAGTACTTC
-	-	TRBV4-3	TRBJ1-2	CASSQDRVTTGYTF	TGCGCCAGCAGCCAAGATCGGGTTACAACTGGCTACACCTTC
few	TRBD1	TRBV2	TRBJ1-3	CASSGTGNGNTIYF	TGTGCCAGCAGTGGGACAGGGAACGGAAACACCATATATTTT
-	-	TRBV4-2	TRBJ2-2	CASSLGDRLTGELFF	TGTGCCAGCAGCTTGGGAGACAGGCTTACCGGGGAGCTGTTTTTT
-	-	TRBV5-1	TRBJ2-7	CASSLSRETYEQYF	TGCGCCAGCAGCTTAAGTAGGGAGACCTACGAGCAGTACTTC
-	-	TRBV7-2	TRBJ2-7	CASSLGGPGATYEQYF	TGTGCCAGCAGCTTAGGGGGACCGGGGGCGACCTACGAGCAGTACTTC
-	TRBD1	TRBV27	TRBJ1-2	CASSLGGQGGGYTF	TGTGCCAGCAGTTTGGGGGGACAGGGCGGAGGCTACACCTTC
-	-	TRBV7-3	TRBJ1-1	CASSQTWGTEAFF	TGTGCCAGCAGCCAGACATGGGGCACTGAAGCTTTCTTT
-	-	TRBV5-1	TRBJ2-7	CASSLATGAEQYF	TGCGCCAGCAGCTTGGCCACAGGCGCCGAGCAGTACTTC
-	-	TRBV11-2	TRBJ2-5	CASSLNSVGTQYF	TGTGCCAGCAGCTTGAATAGCGTTGGTACCCAGTACTTC
-	TRBD2	TRBV14	TRBJ2-7	CASSQLAGEAYEQYF	TGTGCCAGCAGCCAGCTAGCGGGAGAAGCGTACGAGCAGTACTTC
-	-	TRBV14	TRBJ1-1	CASSPSVAGYNTEAFF	TGTGCCAGCAGCCCCTCTGTAGCGGGGTACAACACTGAAGCTTTCTTT
-	-	TRBV6-1	TRBJ2-3	CASSEYLDTQYF	TGTGCCAGCAGTGAATATTTAGATACGCAGTATTTT
-	TRBD2	TRBV28	TRBJ2-1	CASSLASGPYNEQFF	TGTGCCAGCAGTTTAGCTAGCGGCCCCTACAATGAGCAGTTCTTC
-	-	TRBV28	TRBJ2-5	CASSPQMGRQETQYF	TGTGCCAGCAGTCCCCAGATGGGCAGGCAAGAGACCCAGTACTTC
-	-	TRBV13	TRBJ1-1	CASSSTVRTEAFF	TGTGCCAGCAGCTCGACCGTACGTACTGAAGCTTTCTTT
-	-	TRBV14	TRBJ1-1	CASSQLSTVDTEAFF	TGTGCCAGCAGCCAACTAAGCACAGTGGACACTGAAGCTTTCTTT
-	-	TRBV7-3	TRBJ2-1	CASSARELGEQFF	TGTGCCAGCAGCGCCAGGGAGCTGGGTGAGCAGTTCTTC
-	-	TRBV4-3	TRBJ1-1	CASSQDPRVKGGTEAFF	TGCGCCAGCAGCCAAGATCCCAGGGTTAAGGGTGGCACTGAAGCTTTCTTT
-	TRBD1	TRBV6-5	TRBJ2-7	CASSTTGFFYEQYF	TGTGCCAGCAGTACGACAGGGTTTTTCTACGAGCAGTACTTC
-	TRBD2	TRBV4-2	TRBJ2-1	CASSLVLGTSGRYNEQFF	TGTGCCAGCAGCCTAGTCCTCGGGACTAGCGGGAGGTACAATGAGCAGTTCTTC
-	-	TRBV14	TRBJ1-5	CASSQGGVSNQPQHF	TGTGCCAGCAGCCAAGGAGGCGTTAGCAATCAGCCCCAGCATTTT
-	-	TRBV14	TRBJ2-3	CASSPPGGSSTDTQYF	TGTGCCAGCAGCCCCCCGGGTGGCTCTAGCACAGATACGCAGTATTTT
once	TRBD2	TRBV9	TRBJ2-2	CASSVQSGDNTGELFF	TGTGCCAGCAGCGTACAAAGCGGGGATAACACCGGGGAGCTGTTTTTT
-	-	TRBV4-2	TRBJ1-2	CASSPGLQGQSYGYTF	TGTGCCAGCAGTCCGGGACTCCAGGGCCAGAGCTATGGCTACACCTTC
-	-	TRBV5-4	TRBJ2-7	CASSLAGFNEQYF	TGTGCCAGCAGCTTGGCAGGGTTCAACGAGCAGTACTTC
few	-	TRBV7-2	TRBJ1-5	CASSPPGLRAQHF	TGTGCCAGCAGCCCCCCGGGGCTGAGGGCCCAGCATTTT
once	-	TRBV14	TRBJ2-3	CASSPAVFSTDTQYF	TGTGCCAGCAGCCCCGCGGTGTTTAGCACAGATACGCAGTATTTT
-	-	TRBV6-1	TRBJ2-2	CASSEGSGAPPGELFF	TGTGCCAGCAGTGAAGGTTCAGGGGCGCCCCCCGGGGAGCTGTTTTTT
-	-	TRBV19	TRBJ1-5	CASSIVPGSIHQPQHF	TGTGCCAGTAGTATAGTCCCAGGGTCGATCCATCAGCCCCAGCATTTT
once	TRBD2	TRBV14	TRBJ2-7	CASSQEGLAGMYEQYF	TGTGCCAGCAGCCAAGAGGGACTAGCGGGAATGTACGAGCAGTACTTC
-	TRBD1	TRBV30	TRBJ1-2	CAWNHRGRPYGYTF	TGTGCCTGGAACCACAGGGGGCGGCCGTATGGCTACACCTTC
-	-	TRBV5-1	TRBJ1-4	CASSFQQGTNEKLFF	TGCGCCAGCAGCTTCCAACAGGGAACTAATGAAAAACTGTTTTTT
-	-	TRBV27	TRBJ2-2	CASSLDYSNTGELFF	TGTGCCAGCAGTTTAGACTACTCGAACACCGGGGAGCTGTTTTTT
once	-	TRBV14	TRBJ2-7	CASSQDLVGNEQYF	TGTGCCAGCAGCCAAGACCTGGTCGGGAACGAGCAGTACTTC
-	-	TRBV4-1	TRBJ2-5	CASSQNGVGQETQYF	TGCGCCAGCAGCCAAAACGGGGTGGGGCAAGAGACCCAGTACTTC
-	-	TRBV9	TRBJ1-2	CASSVVQGNYGYTF	TGTGCCAGCAGCGTAGTACAGGGTAACTATGGCTACACCTTC
-	TRBD1	TRBV30	TRBJ2-2	CAWRRTGTGELFF	TGTGCCTGGAGACGGACAGGGACCGGGGAGCTGTTTTTT
once	-	TRBV11-1	TRBJ2-3	CASSLGSTDTQYF	TGTGCCAGCAGCTTGGGGAGCACAGATACGCAGTATTTT